The 5 T cell receptor beta chains below were found in one sample sequenced in a study of blood T cell repertoires in COVID-19. The table came from immunoSEQ multiplex PCR; TCRdb's copy has only in-frame clones and leaves some out. Of fewer than 100,000 clones listed, about 90% are singletons. Specimen: peripheral blood. The receptors originated from a man aged 70-80 years with acute or convalescent COVID-19.

This chain uses TRBV2 with TRBJ2-5, with D possibly TRBD2 on 5 matching bases. CDR3 length: 15 amino acids. Germline lookup yields CDR1 SNHLY and CDR2 FYNNEI. V lost 7 bases and J 3 bases, leaving 18 bases between the germline ends. The CDR3 DNA is TGTGCCAGCAAGCGTCGGGTCCTAGCAAAAGAGACCCAGTACTTC. Protein product: CASKRRVLAKETQYF.

V gene TRBV5-1 combines with J gene TRBJ2-2; 9 bases line up with TRBD1. J gave up 3 bases and V 4 bases, and 10 bases lay outside the gene matches. Germline V gene lookup returns CDR1 SGHRS and CDR2 YFSETQ. The CDR3 length is 17 residues. The CDR3 DNA reads as TGCGCCAGCAGCCCCCGGCCGGGACAGGGTGACACCGGGGAGCTGTTTTTT. Translating it yields CASSPRPGQGDTGELFF.

This clone appeared a few times. The chain has TRBV5-6 and TRBJ2-3; 9 nucleotides match TRBD2. V trimming: 2 bases; J trimming: 3 bases; junction bases outside the gene matches: 7. The CDR3 totals 16 residues. Germline CDR1 and CDR2: SGHDT and YYEEEE. The CDR3 sequence: CASSFLAGGQTDTQYF. In nucleotides, the CDR3 is TGTGCCAGCAGCTTCTTGGCGGGGGGGCAGACAGATACGCAGTATTTT.

This chain joins TRBV2 and TRBJ2-7; D remains unclear. Trimming stripped 3 bases from V and 0 bases from J, with 3 bases between. This CDR3 contains 12 residues. In germline, CDR1 is SNHLY, CDR2 FYNNEI. In DNA, the CDR3 is TGTGCCAGCAGTGACTTCTCCTACGAGCAGTACGTC. This translates into CASSDFSYEQYV.

The chain has TRBV5-1 and TRBJ1-2; no reliable D call. With 6 bases removed from V and 6 bases from J, the gap between germline ends came to 12 bases. In germline, CDR1 is SGHRS, CDR2 YFSETQ. The CDR3 is made up of 12 amino acids. The CDR3 DNA is TGCGCCAGCAAGGGAGGAGGTCATGGCTACACCTTC. This sequence encodes CASKGGGHGYTF.